One sample yielded the 19 T cell receptor beta chains listed below, sequenced in a study of CD8 T cells in ankylosing spondylitis. TCRdb re-called the 5' RACE reads with MiXCR, one entry per CDR3 protein. The profile shows about 360,000 distinct CDR3 sequences, about 14% of them singletons. Source material: blood, either unsorted or a sorted T cell fraction (not recorded which). These receptors were obtained from a male donor with ankylosing spondylitis or in good health (not recorded which).

The chain uses TRBV2 and TRBJ2-7; TRBD1 matches 10 bases. Germline V lookup: CDR1 SNHLY, CDR2 FYNNEI. Losses at the gene ends were 6 bases for V and 5 bases for J; bases not matched to a gene: 13. The CDR3 spans 16 residues. This CDR3 is CASRDRKTGGRDEQYF. The CDR3 DNA is TGTGCCAGCAGGGATCGGAAGACAGGGGGCCGAGACGAGCAGTACTTC. The full variable domain, rest sourced from reference TRBV2 and TRBJ2-7, is EPEVTQTPSHQVTQMGQEVILRCVPISNHLYFYWYRQILGQKVEFLVSFYNNEISEKSEIFDDQFSVERPDGSNFTLKIRSTKLEDSAMYFCASRDRKTGGRDEQYFGPGTRLTVT.

In the case of this clonotype: Compared with germline, one end of the junction differs, possibly owing to a read error. This chain uses TRBV20-1 with TRBJ2-3; TRBD2 aligns across 7 bases. The germline V gene has CDR1 DFQATT and CDR2 SNEGSKA (reference sequence). The CDR3 is 15 residues long. CDR3: CCAPTRTSEADTQYF. The CDR3 DNA sequence: TGCTGTGCTCCGACTCGGACTAGTGAGGCAGATACGCAGTATTTT.

This chain joins TRBV29-1 and TRBJ1-1; D is ambiguous. V was clipped by 7 bases and J by 5 bases, with 11 bases between them. Per the germline V gene, CDR1 is SQVTM and CDR2 is ANQGSEA. The CDR3 covers 11 residues. CDR3 sequence: CSARTRTEAFF. The CDR3 bases are TGCAGCGCCCGAACAAGGACTGAAGCTTTCTTT.

The chain recombines TRBV7-9 with TRBJ2-6; the match to TRBD2 covers 7 bases. V was pared by 3 bases and J by 2 bases, with 4 bases of the junction left unmatched. Germline CDR1 reads SEHNR; CDR2 reads FQNEAQ (reference sequence). The CDR3 totals 16 residues. CDR3 DNA sequence: TGTGCCAGCAGCTTGGGGGAGGGTACTGGGGCCAACGTCCTGACTTTC. Protein sequence: CASSLGEGTGANVLTF.

The chain recombines TRBV6-1 with TRBJ1-1, with D possibly matching TRBD1 (5 bases). The V end was cut by 7 bases, the J end by 2 bases, with 17 bases between. This CDR3 has 15 residues. Per the germline V gene, CDR1 is MNHNS and CDR2 is SASEGT. CDR3 loop: CASIESWGTNTEAFF. The CDR3 nucleotides are TGTGCCAGCATCGAATCCTGGGGGACCAACACTGAAGCTTTCTTT.

In its sample, this clonotype was seen a few times. V and J are TRBV12-3 or TRBV12-4 and TRBJ2-1; D is unresolved. The V gene lost 3 bases and the J gene lost 8 bases, with 8 bases spanning the gap. The CDR3 length is 12 residues. The DNA for the CDR3 is TGTGCCAGCAGTTTTGCTCTTTATGAGCAGTTCTTC. Translation gives CASSFALYEQFF.

This clonotype was observed a few times. The chain has TRBV12-3 or TRBV12-4 and TRBJ2-3; 10 nucleotides line up with TRBD1. CDR3 size: 14 residues. The J segment lost 5 bases and the V segment lost 5 bases, leaving 4 bases of the junction unmatched. The DNA of the CDR3 is TGTGCCAGCAGTCCGGACAGGGGGGAAGATACGCAGTATTTT. It translates to CASSPDRGEDTQYF.

A few counts support this clonotype. The chain carries TRBV9 and TRBJ2-5; D tentatively reads TRBD1 or TRBD2 (5 bases each). V was shortened by 4 bases and J by 5 bases, with 21 bases between the two germline ends. This CDR3 is 16 amino acids long. Germline lookup yields CDR1 SGDLS and CDR2 YYNGEE. Here the CDR3 reads CASSPMSAEWGETQYF. As DNA, the CDR3 is TGTGCCAGCAGCCCAATGTCAGCGGAATGGGGGGAGACCCAGTACTTC.

This chain uses TRBV9 with TRBJ2-7, with TRBD1 identical over 7 bases. The CDR3 loop spans 13 amino acids. V dropped 4 bases and J dropped 7; count of bases not matched to a gene: 8. The germline CDR1 and CDR2 sequences are SGDLS and YYNGEE. CDR3 bases: TGTGCCAGCAGCCCCCAACAGGGGTGGGAGCAGTACTTC. Translated, it gives CASSPQQGWEQYF.

The chain links TRBV29-1 to TRBJ2-1, with TRBD1 matching over 7 bases. The V segment lost 6 bases and the J segment 10 bases; nucleotides outside the gene matches: 15. CDR1 is SQVTM, CDR2 ANQGSEA, per germline. The length of the CDR3 is 14 residues. CDR3 DNA: TGCAGCGTCACCGGGACAGCTACAATCAGGGAGCAGTTCTTC. Translated: CSVTGTATIREQFF.

This clonotype was counted ten times or more. The rearrangement uses TRBV4-1 and TRBJ2-7; D may be TRBD1 (6 bases). This CDR3 region has 19 residues. The germline V gene has CDR1 MGHRA and CDR2 YSYEKL. Trimming pared 4 bases from V and 0 bases from J, leaving 25 bases between. The CDR3 sequence is CASSPSGGKGTGRSYEQYF. CDR3 DNA sequence: TGCGCCAGCAGCCCGTCCGGAGGAAAGGGAACAGGGCGCTCCTACGAGCAGTACTTC.

The rearrangement joins TRBV4-1 to TRBJ2-3; D possibly matches TRBD1 or TRBD2 (5 bases each). The CDR3 is made up of 16 amino acids. Per germline, CDR1 MGHRA and CDR2 YSYEKL. Trimming pared 3 bases from V and 1 base from J, leaving 14 bases between. CDR3 region: CASSHPGLGGTDTQYF. The CDR3, as DNA: TGCGCCAGCAGCCATCCTGGACTGGGGGGCACAGATACGCAGTATTTT.

The rearrangement links TRBV3-1 to TRBJ1-6; D uncertain. CDR3 length: 14 residues. Germline-derived CDR1 and CDR2 are LGHDT and YNNKEL (reference sequence). V lost 6 bases and J lost 7, with 13 bases in between. In nucleotides, the CDR3 is TGTGCCAGCAGTCTCGGGAACTTGAATTCACCCCTCCACTTT. It encodes CASSLGNLNSPLHF.

The chain recombines TRBV5-1 with TRBJ2-5; perhaps TRBD1 as D (5 bases). Trimming took off 4 bases at V and 3 bases at J, with 13 bases between the two ends. The CDR3 is made up of 14 amino acids. Germline V gene sequence: CDR1 SGHRS, CDR2 YFSETQ. As DNA, the CDR3 is TGCGCCAGCAGCCCTGGAGCGACAGAAGAGACCCAGTACTTC. Its protein is CASSPGATEETQYF.

This clonotype has at least ten counts. This rearrangement joins TRBV7-2 to TRBJ2-1, with 8 bases lining up with TRBD1. Losses at the gene ends were 4 bases for V and 0 bases for J; bases not matched to a gene: 5. The CDR3 is made up of 16 amino acids. CDR1 SGHTA and CDR2 FQGNSA come from the germline V gene. This CDR3 reads CASSSGQGSSYNEQFF. The CDR3 DNA sequence: TGTGCCAGCAGCTCCGGACAGGGAAGCTCCTACAATGAGCAGTTCTTC.

Only a few counts were recorded for this clonotype. The CDR3 region has the DNA TGCAGCGTTGAAGCACAGGGAGGGCAAGGCTACACCTTC. Translated, it gives CSVEAQGGQGYTF. This chain joins TRBV29-1 and TRBJ1-2; possibly TRBD1 for D (6 bases). The CDR3 has 13 amino acids. Trimming shortened V by 1 base and J by 8 bases, and 14 bases separated the two germline ends. Germline V CDR1 and CDR2: SQVTM, ANQGSEA.

This clonotype was observed once. The chain uses TRBV5-1 and TRBJ2-2; 8 nucleotides align to TRBD1. The CDR3 is made up of 16 amino acids. Germline V gives CDR1 SGHRS, CDR2 YFSETQ. V lost 1 base, J lost 4 bases, and 6 bases stayed unmatched. Here the CDR3 DNA reads TGCGCCAGCAGCTTGAACAGGGGGTCGCTCACCGGGGAGCTGTTTTTT. Translating it yields CASSLNRGSLTGELFF.

A few counts support this clonotype. CDR3 DNA sequence: TGTGCCAGCCTTGGGGACAGTTACCAAGAGACCCAGTACTTC. It codes for CASLGDSYQETQYF. The chain recombines TRBV12-3 or TRBV12-4 with TRBJ2-5; 7 bases map to TRBD1. V gave up 8 bases and J gave up 0 bases; unmatched junction bases: 6. The length of the CDR3 is 14 residues.

The J gene is TRBJ1-1, the V gene TRBV12-3 or TRBV12-4, with 9 positions matching TRBD1. The V segment lost 4 bases and the J segment 5 bases; nucleotides outside the gene matches: 11. The CDR3 is 16 residues long. The CDR3 DNA is TGTGCCAGCAGTTCCTTAAAACAGGGGGCTGGGACTGAAGCTTTCTTT. Its translation: CASSSLKQGAGTEAFF.